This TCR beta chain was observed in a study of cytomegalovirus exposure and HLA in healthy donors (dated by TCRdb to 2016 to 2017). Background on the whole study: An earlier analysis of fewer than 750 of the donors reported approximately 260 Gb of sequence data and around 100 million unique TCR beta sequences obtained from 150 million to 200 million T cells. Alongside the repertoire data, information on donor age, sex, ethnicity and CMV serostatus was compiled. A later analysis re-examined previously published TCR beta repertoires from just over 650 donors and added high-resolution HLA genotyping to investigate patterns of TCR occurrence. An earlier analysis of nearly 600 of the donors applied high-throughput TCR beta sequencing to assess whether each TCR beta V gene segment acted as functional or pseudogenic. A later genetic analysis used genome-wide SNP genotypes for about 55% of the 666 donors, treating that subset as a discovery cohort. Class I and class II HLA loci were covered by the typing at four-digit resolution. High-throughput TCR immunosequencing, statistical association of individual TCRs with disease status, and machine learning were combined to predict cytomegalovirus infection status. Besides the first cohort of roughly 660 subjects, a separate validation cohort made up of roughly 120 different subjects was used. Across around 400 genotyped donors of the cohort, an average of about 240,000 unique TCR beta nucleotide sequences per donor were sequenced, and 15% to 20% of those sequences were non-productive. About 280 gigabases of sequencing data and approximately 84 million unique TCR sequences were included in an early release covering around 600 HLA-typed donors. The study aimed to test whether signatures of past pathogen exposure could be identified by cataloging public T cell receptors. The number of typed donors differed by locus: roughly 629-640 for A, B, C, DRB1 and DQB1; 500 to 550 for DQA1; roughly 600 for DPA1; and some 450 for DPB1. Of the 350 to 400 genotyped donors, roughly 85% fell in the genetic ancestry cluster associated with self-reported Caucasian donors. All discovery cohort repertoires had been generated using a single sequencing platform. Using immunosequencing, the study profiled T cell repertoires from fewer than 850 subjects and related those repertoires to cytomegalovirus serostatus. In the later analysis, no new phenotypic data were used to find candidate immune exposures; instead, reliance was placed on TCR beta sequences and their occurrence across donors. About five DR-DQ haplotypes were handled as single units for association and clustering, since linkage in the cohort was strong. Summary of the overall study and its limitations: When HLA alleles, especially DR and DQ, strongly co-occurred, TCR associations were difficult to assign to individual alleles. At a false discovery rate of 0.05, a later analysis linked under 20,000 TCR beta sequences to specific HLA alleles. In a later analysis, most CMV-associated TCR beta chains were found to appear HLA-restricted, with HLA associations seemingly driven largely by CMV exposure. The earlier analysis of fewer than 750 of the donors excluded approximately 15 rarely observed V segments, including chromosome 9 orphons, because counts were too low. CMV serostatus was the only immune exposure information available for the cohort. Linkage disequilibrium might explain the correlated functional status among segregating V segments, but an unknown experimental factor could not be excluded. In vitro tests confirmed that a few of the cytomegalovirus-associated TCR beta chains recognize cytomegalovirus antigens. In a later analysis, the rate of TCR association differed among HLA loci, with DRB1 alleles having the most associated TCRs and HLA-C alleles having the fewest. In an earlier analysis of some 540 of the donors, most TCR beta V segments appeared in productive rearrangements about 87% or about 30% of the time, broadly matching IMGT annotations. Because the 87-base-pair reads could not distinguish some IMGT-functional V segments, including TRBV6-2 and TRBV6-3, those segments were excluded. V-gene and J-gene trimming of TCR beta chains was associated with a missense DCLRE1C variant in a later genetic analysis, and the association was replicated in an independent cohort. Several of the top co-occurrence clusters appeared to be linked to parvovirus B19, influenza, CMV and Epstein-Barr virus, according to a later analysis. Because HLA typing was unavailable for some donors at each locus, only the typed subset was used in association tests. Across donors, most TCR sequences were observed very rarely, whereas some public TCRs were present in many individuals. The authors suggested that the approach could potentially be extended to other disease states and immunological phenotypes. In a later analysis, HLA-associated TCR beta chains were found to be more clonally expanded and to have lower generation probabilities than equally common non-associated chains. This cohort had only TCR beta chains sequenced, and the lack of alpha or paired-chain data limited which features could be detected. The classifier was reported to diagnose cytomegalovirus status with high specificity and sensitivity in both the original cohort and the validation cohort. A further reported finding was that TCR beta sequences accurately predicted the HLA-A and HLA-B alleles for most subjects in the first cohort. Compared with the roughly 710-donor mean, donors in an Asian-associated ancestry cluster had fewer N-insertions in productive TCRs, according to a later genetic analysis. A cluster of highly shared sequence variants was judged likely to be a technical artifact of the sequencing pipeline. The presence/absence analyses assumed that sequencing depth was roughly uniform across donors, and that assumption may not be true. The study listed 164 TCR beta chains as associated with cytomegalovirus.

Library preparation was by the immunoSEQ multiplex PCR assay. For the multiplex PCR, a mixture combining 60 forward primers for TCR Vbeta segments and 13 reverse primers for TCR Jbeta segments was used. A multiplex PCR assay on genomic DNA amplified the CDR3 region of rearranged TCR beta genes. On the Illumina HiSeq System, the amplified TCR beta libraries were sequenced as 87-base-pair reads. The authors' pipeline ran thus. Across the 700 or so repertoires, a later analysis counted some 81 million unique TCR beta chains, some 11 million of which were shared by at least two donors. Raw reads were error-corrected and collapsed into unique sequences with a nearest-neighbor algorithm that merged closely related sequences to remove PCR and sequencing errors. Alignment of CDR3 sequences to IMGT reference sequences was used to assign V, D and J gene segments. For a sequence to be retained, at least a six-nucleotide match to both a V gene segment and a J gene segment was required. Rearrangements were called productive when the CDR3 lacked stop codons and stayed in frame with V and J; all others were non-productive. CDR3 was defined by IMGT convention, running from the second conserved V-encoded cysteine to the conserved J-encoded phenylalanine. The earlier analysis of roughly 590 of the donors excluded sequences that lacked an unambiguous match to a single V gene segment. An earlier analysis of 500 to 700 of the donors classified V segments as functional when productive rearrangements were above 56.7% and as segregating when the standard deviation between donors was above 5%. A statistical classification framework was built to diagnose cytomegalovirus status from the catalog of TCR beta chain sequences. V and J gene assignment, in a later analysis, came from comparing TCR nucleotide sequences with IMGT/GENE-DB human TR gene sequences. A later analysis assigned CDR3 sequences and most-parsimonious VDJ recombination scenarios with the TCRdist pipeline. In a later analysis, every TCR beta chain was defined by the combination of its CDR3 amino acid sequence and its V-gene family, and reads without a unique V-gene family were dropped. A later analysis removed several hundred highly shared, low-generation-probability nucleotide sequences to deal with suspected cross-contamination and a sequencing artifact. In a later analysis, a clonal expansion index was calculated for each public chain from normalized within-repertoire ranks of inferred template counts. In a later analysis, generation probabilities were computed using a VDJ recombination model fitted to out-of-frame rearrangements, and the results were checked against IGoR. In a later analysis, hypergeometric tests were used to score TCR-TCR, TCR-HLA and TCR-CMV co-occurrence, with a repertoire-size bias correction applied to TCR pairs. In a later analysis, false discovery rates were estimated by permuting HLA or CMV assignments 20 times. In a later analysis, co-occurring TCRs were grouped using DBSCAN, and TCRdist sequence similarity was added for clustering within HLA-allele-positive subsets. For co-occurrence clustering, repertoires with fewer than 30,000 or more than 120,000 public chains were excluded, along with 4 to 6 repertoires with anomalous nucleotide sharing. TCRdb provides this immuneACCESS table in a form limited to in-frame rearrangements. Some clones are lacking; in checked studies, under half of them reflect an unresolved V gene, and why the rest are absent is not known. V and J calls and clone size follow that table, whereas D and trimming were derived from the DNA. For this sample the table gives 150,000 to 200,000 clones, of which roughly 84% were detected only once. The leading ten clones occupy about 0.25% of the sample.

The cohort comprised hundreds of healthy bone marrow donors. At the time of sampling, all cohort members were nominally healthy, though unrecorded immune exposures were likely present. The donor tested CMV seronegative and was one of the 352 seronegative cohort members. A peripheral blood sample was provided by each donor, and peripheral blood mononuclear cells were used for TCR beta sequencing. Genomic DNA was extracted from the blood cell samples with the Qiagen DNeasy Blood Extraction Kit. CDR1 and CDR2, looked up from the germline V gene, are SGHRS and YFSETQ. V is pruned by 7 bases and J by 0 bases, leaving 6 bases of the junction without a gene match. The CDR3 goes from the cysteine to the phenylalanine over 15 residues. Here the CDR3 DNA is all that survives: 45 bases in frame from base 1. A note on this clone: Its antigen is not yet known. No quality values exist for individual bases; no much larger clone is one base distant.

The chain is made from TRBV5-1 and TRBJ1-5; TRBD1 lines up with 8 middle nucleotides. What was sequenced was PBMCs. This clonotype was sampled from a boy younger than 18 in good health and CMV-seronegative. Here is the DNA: TGCGCCAGCTCCCAACAGGGGGATAGCAATCAGCCCCAGCATTTT. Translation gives CASSQQGDSNQPQHF.